This is a list of T cell receptor beta chains from one sample in a study of cytomegalovirus exposure and HLA in healthy donors. The method was immunoSEQ multiplex PCR; TCRdb's version includes in-frame clones alone and lacks a portion of them. The data contain 150,000 to 200,000 clones, 80% of them singletons. The sample consisted of PBMCs. Receptors were obtained from a woman in her forties in good health and CMV-seronegative. The CDR3 runs from the conserved cysteine through the conserved F or W. Each record gives: clone size, V gene, D gene, J gene, CDR3 protein, CDR3 DNA. D genes are given only for firm matches. Clone sizes are given selectively: once, few, many, or a class where the clone is expanded.

abundance: -
v_gene: TRBV5-4
d_gene: TRBD1
j_gene: TRBJ2-3
CDR3aa: CASRQGDSTDTQYF
CDR3nt: TGTGCCAGCAGGCAGGGGGATAGCACAGATACGCAGTATTTT

abundance: -
v_gene: TRBV9
d_gene: -
j_gene: TRBJ2-1
CDR3aa: CASSGMGSSRNEQFF
CDR3nt: TGTGCCAGCAGCGGGATGGGGAGTTCAAGGAATGAGCAGTTCTTC

abundance: -
v_gene: TRBV5-8
d_gene: TRBD1
j_gene: TRBJ2-7
CDR3aa: CASSWRQGEGEQYF
CDR3nt: TGTGCCAGCAGCTGGCGACAGGGAGAGGGCGAGCAGTACTTC

abundance: -
v_gene: TRBV7-2
d_gene: TRBD2
j_gene: TRBJ2-2
CDR3aa: CASSQTSGSIAGELFF
CDR3nt: TGTGCCAGCAGCCAGACTAGCGGGAGTATCGCCGGGGAGCTGTTTTTT

abundance: -
v_gene: TRBV19
d_gene: -
j_gene: TRBJ2-1
CDR3aa: CASTASGVSNEQFF
CDR3nt: TGTGCCAGTACGGCCAGCGGAGTTAGCAATGAGCAGTTCTTC

abundance: -
v_gene: TRBV7-2
d_gene: -
j_gene: TRBJ1-5
CDR3aa: CASSSLSSNQPQHF
CDR3nt: TGTGCCAGCAGCTCCCTGAGCAGCAATCAGCCCCAGCATTTT

abundance: once
v_gene: TRBV27
d_gene: -
j_gene: TRBJ2-1
CDR3aa: CASSFSQGGLSNEQFF
CDR3nt: TGTGCCAGCAGTTTTTCGCAGGGGGGCCTCAGCAATGAGCAGTTCTTC

abundance: -
v_gene: TRBV2
d_gene: -
j_gene: TRBJ2-5
CDR3aa: CASRKTEPPERPQYF
CDR3nt: TGTGCCAGCAGAAAGACAGAACCGCCGGAGAGACCCCAGTACTTC

abundance: -
v_gene: TRBV2
d_gene: -
j_gene: TRBJ1-1
CDR3aa: CASSDRYTEAFF
CDR3nt: TGTGCCAGCAGCGACAGATACACTGAAGCTTTCTTT

abundance: -
v_gene: TRBV27
d_gene: TRBD1
j_gene: TRBJ1-6
CDR3aa: CASSPTGYNSPLHF
CDR3nt: TGTGCCAGCAGCCCGACAGGGTATAATTCACCCCTCCACTTT

abundance: once
v_gene: TRBV5-1
d_gene: -
j_gene: TRBJ2-1
CDR3aa: CASSVDSYNEQFF
CDR3nt: TGCGCCAGCAGCGTAGACTCCTACAATGAGCAGTTCTTC

abundance: -
v_gene: TRBV7-3
d_gene: TRBD2
j_gene: TRBJ2-1
CDR3aa: CASSHRGLASDEQFF
CDR3nt: TGTGCCAGCAGCCATCGCGGACTAGCTAGCGATGAGCAGTTCTTC

abundance: -
v_gene: TRBV4-3
d_gene: TRBD1
j_gene: TRBJ1-2
CDR3aa: CASSQETGQSYGYTF
CDR3nt: TGCGCCAGCAGCCAAGAAACGGGACAGAGCTATGGCTACACCTTC

abundance: few
v_gene: TRBV30
d_gene: -
j_gene: TRBJ1-2
CDR3aa: CAWTGISGHGYTF
CDR3nt: TGTGCCTGGACCGGTATTTCAGGGCATGGCTACACCTTC

abundance: -
v_gene: TRBV6-6
d_gene: TRBD2
j_gene: TRBJ2-3
CDR3aa: CASRGGYAPRDTQYF
CDR3nt: TGTGCCAGCAGGGGGGGGTACGCCCCCAGAGATACGCAGTATTTT

abundance: -
v_gene: TRBV6-5
d_gene: -
j_gene: TRBJ2-3
CDR3aa: CASSDLARFTDTQYF
CDR3nt: TGTGCCAGCAGTGACTTGGCGCGGTTCACAGATACGCAGTATTTT

abundance: -
v_gene: TRBV7-3
d_gene: TRBD1
j_gene: TRBJ2-7
CDR3aa: CASSLSPDRGWYEQYF
CDR3nt: TGTGCCAGCAGCTTAAGCCCCGACAGGGGATGGTACGAGCAGTACTTC

abundance: -
v_gene: TRBV5-1
d_gene: TRBD2
j_gene: TRBJ2-1
CDR3aa: CASSRASGRDEQFF
CDR3nt: TGCGCCAGCAGCCGGGCTAGCGGGAGGGATGAGCAGTTCTTC

abundance: -
v_gene: TRBV9
d_gene: TRBD2
j_gene: TRBJ2-7
CDR3aa: CASSGRRLAESYEQYF
CDR3nt: TGTGCCAGCAGCGGCAGGAGACTAGCCGAATCCTACGAGCAGTACTTC

abundance: -
v_gene: TRBV4-3
d_gene: TRBD1
j_gene: TRBJ2-1
CDR3aa: CASSQGTGELQGKQFF
CDR3nt: TGCGCCAGCAGCCAAGGGACAGGGGAACTCCAGGGAAAGCAGTTCTTC

abundance: -
v_gene: TRBV4-2
d_gene: TRBD2
j_gene: TRBJ2-3
CDR3aa: CASSQDRGGSTDTQYF
CDR3nt: TGTGCCAGCAGCCAAGACCGCGGGGGGTCCACAGATACGCAGTATTTT